Listed below are T cell receptor beta chains from one sample, sequenced in a study of T cells in Graves' hyperthyroidism and ophthalmopathy. TCRdb fed the multiplex PCR reads into MiXCR, producing one record per CDR3 protein. Here the sample spans fewer than 800,000 distinct CDR3 sequences, 15% to 20% being singletons. Sequenced: blood. The source is a man between 18 and 35 years old with Graves' hyperthyroidism. CDR3s include the opening cysteine and the closing phenylalanine or tryptophan. A D gene is named only where the DNA matches it firmly. Some rows have no size entry. The others give once, few or many, or a class for an expanded clone.

d_call j_call v_call clone_size cdr3_nt cdr3_aa
TRBD2 TRBJ2-7 TRBV27 many TGTGCCAGCAGTAAGGGACTAGCGGGGGTTACCTACGAGCAGTACTTC CASSKGLAGVTYEQYF
- TRBJ2-1 TRBV28 many TGTGCCACCCAGTTTAGGGCGACAGGCGAGGATGAGCAGTTCTTC CATQFRATGEDEQFF
TRBD2 TRBJ2-1 TRBV7-9 many TGTGCCAGCAGCCCTGCTATGGGGGGGAGCTCCTACAATGAGCAGTTCTTC CASSPAMGGSSYNEQFF
- TRBJ2-5 TRBV12-3/TRBV12-4 - TGTGCCAGCACCTACAGGGACGGGACCCAGTACTTC CASTYRDGTQYF
TRBD1 TRBJ2-3 TRBV4-2 once TGTGCCAGCAGCCAAGTTACGACAGGGAGCACAGATACGCAGTATTTT CASSQVTTGSTDTQYF
- TRBJ1-1 TRBV10-1 few TGCGCCAGCAGTACCCCGGGGAACACTGAAGCTTTCTTT CASSTPGNTEAFF
- TRBJ2-3 TRBV7-9 - TGTGCCAGCAGTTGGGGGGGGCGCACAGATACGCAGTATTTT CASSWGGRTDTQYF
TRBD2 TRBJ2-1 TRBV10-3 few TGTGCCATCAGCCCTATAGCGGGAGACTTGAATGAGCAGTTCTTC CAISPIAGDLNEQFF
TRBD2 TRBJ2-1 TRBV28 many TGTGCCAGCAGTTCTGGGACTAGCTACAATGAGCAGTTCTTC CASSSGTSYNEQFF
TRBD2 TRBJ2-3 TRBV7-3 - TGTGCCAGCAGCGAAACTAGCGGAGGCACAGATACGCAGTATTTT CASSETSGGTDTQYF
- TRBJ2-7 TRBV20-1 - TGCAGTGCTAGAGCGGGACATTGGTACGAGCAGTACTTC CSARAGHWYEQYF
TRBD1 TRBJ1-2 TRBV19 - TGTGCCAGTAGTGGGACAGGGCGCGGCGGCTACACCTTC CASSGTGRGGYTF
TRBD2 TRBJ2-1 TRBV2 - TGTGCCAGCAAGCTGACTAGCGGGAGCTACAATGAGCAGTTCTTC CASKLTSGSYNEQFF
- TRBJ2-1 TRBV6-6 few TGTGCCAGCAGTTACAGTATGAGAGGAGGGGATGAGCAGTTCTTC CASSYSMRGGDEQFF
TRBD2 TRBJ2-2 TRBV2 - TGTGCCAGCAGTGCGTCGGGACTAGCGGGAGTTGACGGGGAGCTGTTTTTT CASSASGLAGVDGELFF
TRBD1 TRBJ1-2 TRBV9 - TGTGCCAGCAGCCCGGATGGAAACAGGGGCGTCGGCTACACCTTC CASSPDGNRGVGYTF
- TRBJ2-1 TRBV6-4 once TGTGCCAGCAGTGACGTGCGGGGACACCTCATCGAGCAGTTCTTC CASSDVRGHLIEQFF
- TRBJ2-2 TRBV9 - TGTGCCAGCAGCCATACAGGGATCGGGGAGCTGTTTTTT CASSHTGIGELFF
- TRBJ1-5 TRBV30 once TGTGCCTGGAGTCTAGGGACCCACAGCAATCAGCCCCAGCATTTT CAWSLGTHSNQPQHF
- TRBJ2-3 TRBV9 many TGTGCCAGCAGCGTAGTAGGCTGGGGCTCTAGCACAGATACGCAGTATTTT CASSVVGWGSSTDTQYF
- TRBJ1-1 TRBV29-1 - TGCAGCGTTGAAGGGGGCATGGCTGAAGCTTTCTTT CSVEGGMAEAFF
TRBD2 TRBJ2-1 TRBV30 many TGTGCCTGGAGCCTGCTAGCGGACAATGAGCAGTTCTTC CAWSLLADNEQFF
TRBD2 TRBJ2-3 TRBV27 few TGTGCCAGCAGTTTGACAGCGGGAGGTGGAGATACGCAGTATTTT CASSLTAGGGDTQYF
- TRBJ1-5 TRBV7-8 many TGTGCCAGCAGCTCCCTTTTCGGTAGCAATCAGCCCCAGCATTTT CASSSLFGSNQPQHF
- TRBJ1-4 TRBV24-1 few TGTGCCACCAGTCGACAGCCGTATAATGAAAAACTGTTTTTT CATSRQPYNEKLFF
- TRBJ1-1 TRBV12-3/TRBV12-4 many TGTGCCAGCAGTTTTTGGCTCGTGCAGACACCGAACACTGAAGCTTTCTTT CASSFWLVQTPNTEAFF
- TRBJ1-4 TRBV18 - TGTGCCAGCTCACCTCGACAAGACAATGAAAAACTGTTTTTT CASSPRQDNEKLFF
TRBD2 TRBJ2-3 TRBV14 many TGTGCCAGCAGCCTCCCTAGCGGGGGGAGCGCAGATACGCAGTATTTT CASSLPSGGSADTQYF
- TRBJ1-4 TRBV6-1 few TGTGCCAGCAGTGGGATAAGGGGAGAAAATGAAAAACTGTTTTTT CASSGIRGENEKLFF
TRBD2 TRBJ2-3 TRBV14 - TGTGCCAGCAGCCAAAGGTTTGGCAGCGGGAAGCGCACAGATACGCAGTATTTT CASSQRFGSGKRTDTQYF
TRBD2 TRBJ2-7 TRBV29-1 once TGCAGCGCTATGTCGGGCCGGGACGAGGATGAGCGGGACTACGAGCAGTACTTC CSAMSGRDEDERDYEQYF
- TRBJ2-2 TRBV9 - TGTGCCAGCAGCGAACGAGGGGAGCCCGGGGAGCTGTTTTTT CASSERGEPGELFF
TRBD1 TRBJ2-3 TRBV7-2 many TGTGCCAGCAGCTTAAACAGGGGATCGACAGATACGCAGTATTTT CASSLNRGSTDTQYF
- TRBJ1-5 TRBV28 - TGTGCCAGCAGTATTTATCCGGGGGTCGCGGGGGGGACCCAGCATTTT CASSIYPGVAGGTQHF
- TRBJ2-5 TRBV6-2/TRBV6-3 - TGTGCCAGCAGTCAGATGACACTCGCCGGGGCCCAGTACTTC CASSQMTLAGAQYF
- TRBJ2-1 TRBV30 many TGTGCCTGGGCCGTGGTACGGGACGAGCAGTTCTTC CAWAVVRDEQFF
- TRBJ2-7 TRBV29-1 - TGCAGCGTTGAAAACGCTGCCGGTGGCGAGCAGTACTTC CSVENAAGGEQYF
- TRBJ1-2 TRBV20-1 many TGCAGTGCTAGAGAATGGATCAGACAGGCACCCTATGGCTACACCTTC CSAREWIRQAPYGYTF
- TRBJ2-1 TRBV9 few TGTGCCAGCAGCGGAGGGGGGGGCGCTTACAATGAGCAGTTCTTC CASSGGGGAYNEQFF
- TRBJ1-3 TRBV12-3/TRBV12-4 few TGTGCCAGCAGCCCGGACAGTTTTGGAAACACCATATATTTT CASSPDSFGNTIYF
TRBD2 TRBJ2-4 TRBV3-1 - TGTGCCAGCAGCCAAGGACTAGCGGGAGTCAGCTTTCCGTACTTC CASSQGLAGVSFPYF
- TRBJ1-2 TRBV3-1 - TGTGCCACCGGACGGGGGGGCTATGGCTACACCTTC CATGRGGYGYTF
TRBD1 TRBJ2-1 TRBV12-5 few TGTGCTAGTGGTAACCAGGTCGAGTTTCGGGACAGGCCCAACAATGAGCAGTTCTTC CASGNQVEFRDRPNNEQFF
TRBD2 TRBJ2-1 TRBV6-5 many TGTGCCAGCAGTTACTCGACTAGCAGTGAGCAGTTCTTC CASSYSTSSEQFF
TRBD2 TRBJ2-1 TRBV20-1 - TGCAGTGCTAGAGGCCCCAGCGGGAGAAGCAATGAGCAGTTCTTC CSARGPSGRSNEQFF
- TRBJ2-6 TRBV27 - TGTGCCAGCAGCACCGGTCTCTCTGGGGCCAACGTCCTGACTTTC CASSTGLSGANVLTF
TRBD1 TRBJ1-1 TRBV30 many TGTGCCTGGAGTCCCACAGGGGGGACAAATGATGAAGCTTTCTTT CAWSPTGGTNDEAFF
TRBD2 TRBJ2-7 TRBV7-9 few TGTGCCAGCAGCTTGGGGGGGTTCGCGGAGCAGTACTTC CASSLGGFAEQYF
- TRBJ1-2 TRBV19 few TGTGCCAGTAGTAGCTGGGACCCAAACTATGGCTACACCTTC CASSSWDPNYGYTF
- TRBJ2-1 TRBV28 few TGTGCCAGTCTTAGACTTAGTGGGGGCTCCTACAATGAGCAGTTCTTC CASLRLSGGSYNEQFF
- TRBJ1-4 TRBV16 - TGTGCCAGCAGCCAATTGGGTGGAACTAATGAAAAACTGTTTTTT CASSQLGGTNEKLFF
TRBD2 TRBJ2-7 TRBV4-3 - TGCGCCAGCAGCCAAGTGGCGGGAGGGGGCGAGCAGTACTTC CASSQVAGGGEQYF
TRBD1 TRBJ1-5 TRBV18 few TGTGCCAGCTCTTACACTGGGACAGGGGCCAATCAGCCCCAGCATTTT CASSYTGTGANQPQHF
- TRBJ2-7 TRBV7-9 many TGTGCCAGCAGTTTAGTGGCCTACGAGCAGTACTTC CASSLVAYEQYF
- TRBJ1-1 TRBV25-1 - TGTGCCAGCAGTGAATTGTACCGTACAGGGTGTAACACTGAAGCTTTCTTT CASSELYRTGCNTEAFF